At least ten counts were recorded for the clone carrying this T cell receptor beta chain. Its matching antigen is unknown. This sample is drawn from a study of human T cells and chemical hapten exposure. TCRdb re-called the RACE reads with MiXCR, one entry per CDR3 protein. The table records around 130,000 distinct CDR3 sequences, about 11% of them present only once. Time point here: patch test 3, about 24 weeks after DPC sensitization. Treatment meaning: therapeutic diphenylcyclopropenone sensitization with weekly scalp DPC. Donors, patients with alopecia ranging from 18 to 70 years old and judged suitable for DPC, provided samples. Per germline, CDR1 SGHVS and CDR2 FNYEAQ. With 1 base removed from V and 7 bases from J, the gap between germline ends came to 10 bases. This CDR3 comprises 14 residues. Points from the study as a whole: Alopecia affecting every donor means their immune response may not match healthy people's.

The sequences come from whole blood, collected in connection with sensitization to the hapten diphenylcyclopropenone (DPC). The source is a woman in her forties or fifties with alopecia areata. Some clones in this sample may be carry-over from other donors' samples. The chain uses TRBV7-6 and TRBJ1-4, with D maybe TRBD1 (5 bases). The CDR3 bases are TGTGCCAGCAGCTTAGGGCAGGGAGGTGAAAAACTGTTTTTT. This gives the protein CASSLGQGGEKLFF.